This T cell receptor beta chain was observed in a study of shared clonotypes between healthy human individuals. Of note for this clone: The antigen is not known.

There were no recent acute infections or vaccinations among the donors, who were healthy HIV-negative adults. Sequenced by immunoSEQ multiplex PCR; TCRdb stores in-frame clones only, minus some. The sample shows about 610,000 clones, approximately 97% of them seen only once. CDR3 length: 14 residues. V lost 1 base and J 1 base, leaving 8 bases between the germline ends. Germline V lookup: CDR1 SGHKS, CDR2 YYEKEE (reference sequence). Study observations and caveats: Rarefaction revealed incomplete sorted-subset sequencing despite large depth.

The TCR was taken from a woman between 25 and 40 years old in good health. The chain couples TRBV5-5 to TRBJ1-1; D ambiguous. The sequencing sample was made of naive CD4+ T cells sorted from blood. Sample subset: CD45RA+ positively selected. The CDR3 loop is CASSLSSGNTEAFF. CDR3 sequence (DNA): TGTGCCAGCAGCTTGTCGAGCGGGAACACTGAAGCTTTCTTT.